The present T cell receptor beta chain was sequenced within a study of T cell repertoires in cytomegalovirus infection. Study context: The study used recently identified HLA-C-restricted and well-studied HLA-B-restricted CMV epitopes. Public TCR beta signatures indicated both CMV infection and matching HLA type.

One entry per CDR3 protein, called by TCRdb with MiXCR from the reads. The sample holds about 920,000 distinct CDR3 sequences, approximately 31% seen once. General observations from the study: Across the ex vivo response, the dominant clonotypes were HLA-C-restricted CMV-specific TCR beta clonotypes.

Remarks on this clonotype: The antigen is unknown.

The CDR3 sequence is 12 residues long. V was shortened by 2 bases and J by 3 bases, with 5 bases between the two germline ends. CDR1 and CDR2 from the germline V gene are MNHEY and SVGEGT. The J gene is TRBJ2-7, the V gene TRBV6-2 or TRBV6-3; D unresolved. Sequences were derived from cultured CD8+ T cells from PBMCs, sampled from culture after CMV antigen stimulation. This receptor was obtained from a human donor in good health (CMV status not recorded). Some clones in this sample may be carry-over from other donors' samples. CDR3 residues: CASSYGLYEQYV. Here the CDR3 DNA reads TGTGCCAGCAGTTACGGCCTCTACGAGCAGTACGTC.